These T cell receptor beta chains were read from a single sample in a study of T cell changes during pregnancy in multiple sclerosis. Data came from immunoSEQ multiplex PCR; TCRdb stores just in-frame clones and leaves some out. This sample yields approximately 30,000 clones, of which roughly 91% are seen a single time; 3% to 5% belongs to the top ten. The sample was CD8+ T cells from peripheral blood mononuclear cells, taken in the second trimester of pregnancy. The origin of the receptors is a female donor in good health, enrolled as a control in a pregnancy study. Each CDR3 is given with its conserved first and last residue. The D gene is left open where the match is weak. Size values are once, few and many counts, or a class for expanded clones, and some rows have none.

clone size	V gene	D gene	J gene	CDR3 DNA	CDR3 protein
NA	TRBV4-3	TRBD2	TRBJ2-1	TGCGCCAGCAGCCAAGATCGGACTAGCGGGGGGATCTACAATGAGCAGTTCTTC	CASSQDRTSGGIYNEQFF
once	TRBV19	NA	TRBJ1-1	TGTGCCAGTAGTATGTCGTCAGCTGAAGCTTTCTTT	CASSMSSAEAFF
NA	TRBV19	NA	TRBJ2-5	TGTGCCAGTAGTACTGACCACGGAGGGGCCTTAGGAGAGACCCAGTACTTC	CASSTDHGGALGETQYF
NA	TRBV5-6	NA	TRBJ2-5	TGTGCCAGCAGCTTGGCCGGAGAGACCCAGTACTTC	CASSLAGETQYF
NA	TRBV6-4	TRBD1	TRBJ1-2	TGTGCCAGCAGATACTCCCGGGACAGGAAGGTTTTGGGCTACACCTTC	CASRYSRDRKVLGYTF
NA	TRBV27	TRBD1	TRBJ2-5	TGTGCCAGCAGAGGGACAGGGGGCGGCCAAGAGACCCAGTACTTC	CASRGTGGGQETQYF
NA	TRBV7-3	NA	TRBJ2-5	TGTGCCAGCAGCTCCCTCGGGGGTATGCAAGAGACCCAGTACTTC	CASSSLGGMQETQYF
once	TRBV5-1	NA	TRBJ2-7	TGCGCCAGCAGCTCCTGGACAGCTAACCTTTACGAGCAGTACTTC	CASSSWTANLYEQYF
NA	TRBV7-9	TRBD1	TRBJ1-4	TGTGCCAGCAGCACCGGGACAGGAGTTTATGAAAAACTGTTTTTT	CASSTGTGVYEKLFF
NA	TRBV6-1	NA	TRBJ1-2	TGTGCCAGCAGTGAGGCGGGGTATGGCTACACCTTC	CASSEAGYGYTF
once	TRBV4-3	TRBD1	TRBJ1-1	TGCGCCAGCAGCCAATACAGGGGCTCGAACACTGAAGCTTTCTTT	CASSQYRGSNTEAFF
NA	TRBV4-3	NA	TRBJ1-6	TGCGCCAGCAGCCCGGCGGCGAGTGATAATTCACCCCTCCACTTT	CASSPAASDNSPLHF
NA	TRBV7-3	NA	TRBJ1-6	TGTGCCAGCAGCTCGCTCGTGAGGGATAATTCACCCCTCCACTTT	CASSSLVRDNSPLHF
once	TRBV7-3	NA	TRBJ2-3	TGTGCCAGCAGCTTAATGTCCGGTAGCACAGATACGCAGTATTTT	CASSLMSGSTDTQYF
NA	TRBV7-9	NA	TRBJ2-3	TGTGCCAGCAGCTCCTCTAGCACAGATACGCAGTATTTT	CASSSSSTDTQYF
NA	TRBV11-2	NA	TRBJ2-1	TGTGCCAGCAGCTTAGGTACGGGGAGAAACAATGAGCAGTTCTTC	CASSLGTGRNNEQFF
NA	TRBV29-1	NA	TRBJ1-3	TGCAGCGTTGAAGATAACCGGGACTCTGGAAACACCATATATTTT	CSVEDNRDSGNTIYF
NA	TRBV5-1	TRBD2	TRBJ2-3	TGCGCCAGCAGATACCGGGACTACATCGCGGATACGCAGTATTTT	CASRYRDYIADTQYF
NA	TRBV19	TRBD1	TRBJ2-2	TGTGCCAGTAGTGCCCAGCCCGGGACAGGGGCAGGAGGGGAGCTGTTTTTT	CASSAQPGTGAGGELFF
NA	TRBV7-9	NA	TRBJ2-3	TGTGCCAGCAGCCTTAGCGAGAGCACAGATACGCAGTATTTT	CASSLSESTDTQYF
NA	TRBV30	NA	TRBJ1-1	TGTGCCAGGACTAGGGCAGATCGGGGGAACACTGAAGCTTTCTTT	CARTRADRGNTEAFF
NA	TRBV6-4	TRBD2	TRBJ2-3	TGTGCCAGCAGTGACTGGACTAGCGGTAGCACAGATACGCAGTATTTT	CASSDWTSGSTDTQYF
NA	TRBV19	TRBD1	TRBJ1-1	TGTGCCAGTAGTTCAGGACAGGGGGGGAACACTGAAGCTTTCTTT	CASSSGQGGNTEAFF
NA	TRBV27	TRBD1	TRBJ1-5	TGTGCCAGCAGTTCCGGGACAGGGACGACTCAGCCCCAGCATTTT	CASSSGTGTTQPQHF
NA	TRBV4-3	NA	TRBJ2-6	TGCGCCAGCAGCCAAGGGGGGGAATGGGCTGGGGCCAACGTCCTGACTTTC	CASSQGGEWAGANVLTF
NA	TRBV19	NA	TRBJ1-1	TGTGCCAGTAGTATTCAGGAGAACACTGAAGCTTTCTTT	CASSIQENTEAFF
NA	TRBV14	TRBD1	TRBJ2-2	TGTGCCAGCAGCCTTTACAGGGGGTCGAACACCGGGGAGCTGTTTTTT	CASSLYRGSNTGELFF
NA	TRBV11-2	NA	TRBJ2-7	TGTGCCAGCAGTATTGCAGGCGCCCTCTACGAGCAGTACTTC	CASSIAGALYEQYF
NA	TRBV6-5	TRBD1	TRBJ1-5	TGTGCCAGCAGTTTCGGGGCAGGGGGCGATCAGCCCCAGCATTTT	CASSFGAGGDQPQHF
NA	TRBV27	NA	TRBJ2-3	TGTGCCAGCAGTTTCCCTGGCACAGATACGCAGTATTTT	CASSFPGTDTQYF
NA	TRBV7-8	TRBD2	TRBJ2-1	TGTGCCAGCAGCTTAGGGGTGCGGGGGGACTACAATGAGCAGTTCTTC	CASSLGVRGDYNEQFF
NA	TRBV9	NA	TRBJ1-4	TGTGCCAGCAACGTAGATGGCGAAGAGGGTGAAAAACTGTTTTTT	CASNVDGEEGEKLFF
NA	TRBV4-1	NA	TRBJ1-1	TGCGCCAGCAGCCAAGATCAGGGGACTGAAGCTTTCTTT	CASSQDQGTEAFF
NA	TRBV30	NA	TRBJ1-1	TGTGCCTGGAGTGTAATGTCTCTGCGGGACGGTGCGGAAGCTTTCTTT	CAWSVMSLRDGAEAFF
once	TRBV9	TRBD2	TRBJ2-7	TGTGCCAGCAGCGAGGGGGTAGCGGGGGTGTCCTACGAGCAGTACTTC	CASSEGVAGVSYEQYF
NA	TRBV29-1	NA	TRBJ1-1	TGCAGCGTTTCTTGGGCCCAGGTGACTGAAGCTTTCTTT	CSVSWAQVTEAFF
NA	TRBV7-9	TRBD2	TRBJ2-3	TGTGCCAGCAGCAAGACTAGCGGGGGCTACACAGATACGCAGTATTTT	CASSKTSGGYTDTQYF
NA	TRBV6-4	NA	TRBJ1-1	TGTGCCAGCAGTCTGGACAGCGGCTTTGAAGCTTTCTTT	CASSLDSGFEAFF
NA	TRBV13	NA	TRBJ1-2	TGTGCCAGCAGCTTAATGCGGGGGTCTGGTGGCTACACCTTC	CASSLMRGSGGYTF
NA	TRBV7-8	TRBD1	TRBJ1-5	TGTGCCAGCAGCGCCGGGACAGGGGACAATCAGCCCCAGCATTTT	CASSAGTGDNQPQHF
NA	TRBV21-1	NA	TRBJ1-1	TGTGCCAGCAATACATCAATGAACACTGAAGCTTTCTTT	CASNTSMNTEAFF
NA	TRBV11-1	NA	TRBJ2-7	TGTGCCAGCAGCTTAGATCGGAGGGATCACGAGCAGTACTTC	CASSLDRRDHEQYF
NA	TRBV7-3	TRBD1	TRBJ2-1	TGTGCCAGCAGCTCAAAACCGGGACAGCCCAACAATGAGCAGTTCTTC	CASSSKPGQPNNEQFF
NA	TRBV15	NA	TRBJ2-3	TGTGCCACCGGAATCAGGGTAAACCCAGATACGCAGTATTTT	CATGIRVNPDTQYF